The 21 T cell receptor beta chains presented below share a single source sample, sequenced in a study of control samples from healthy donors and cancer patients. TCRdb's copy holds only in-frame clones and misses some; the assay was immunoSEQ multiplex PCR. Of about 150,000 clones in the sample, approximately 94% are singletons; the top ten hold around 6.2%. Sequencing input: blood. All receptors derive from a man aged 35 to 55 in good health.

J is TRBJ1-2 and V is TRBV28; 9 bases are shared with TRBD1. The CDR3 length is 15 residues. Germline lookup yields CDR1 MDHEN and CDR2 SYDVKM. V was pared by 4 bases and J by 3 bases, with 6 bases of the junction left unmatched. The CDR3, as DNA: TGTGCCAGCAGTTCCCGGACAGGGGCTTACTATGGCTACACCTTC. This sequence encodes CASSSRTGAYYGYTF.

The V and J genes are TRBV7-2 and TRBJ1-5; D is uncertain. Trimming left V 6 bases short and J 6 bases short, with 15 bases between. CDR3 length: 14 amino acids. Germline CDR1 is SGHTA and CDR2 is FQGNSA. In DNA form, the CDR3 reads TGTGCCAGCAGTCACGGGGTTTCTGGTCAGCCCCAGCATTTT. As protein: CASSHGVSGQPQHF. The full variable domain, rest sourced from reference TRBV7-2 and TRBJ1-5, is GAGVSQSPSNKVTEKGKDVELRCDPISGHTALYWYRQSLGQGLEFLIYFQGNSAPDKSGLPSDRFSAERTGGSVSTLTIQRTQQEDSAVYLCASSHGVSGQPQHFGDGTRLSIL.

This clone was seen once. This chain joins TRBV28 and TRBJ2-7; D gene unclear. CDR1 is MDHEN and CDR2 is SYDVKM in the germline V gene. CDR3 length: 14 amino acids. Between the trimmed V and J ends, which lost 7 bases and 3 bases, there was a span of 16 bases. The CDR3: CASTMRSHFYEQYF. CDR3 nucleotides: TGTGCCAGCACCATGCGTAGCCACTTCTACGAGCAGTACTTC.

The rearrangement joins TRBV25-1 to TRBJ2-2; tentatively, D is TRBD1 (6 bases). The CDR3 runs 14 residues. CDR1 is MGHDK, CDR2 SYGVNS, per germline. V lost 11 bases, J lost 4 bases, and 17 bases lay in between. Written as DNA, the CDR3 is TGTGCCCCCGGTCGGCAGGGGACCACCGGGGAGCTGTTTTTT. Its protein product is CAPGRQGTTGELFF.

This rearrangement joins TRBV7-2 to TRBJ1-1; D call uncertain. V gave up 1 base and J gave up 5 bases, with 11 bases separating them. Germline lookup yields CDR1 SGHTA and CDR2 FQGNSA. The CDR3 is made up of 14 amino acids. The CDR3 reads CASSLDLGWTEAFF. The CDR3 coding sequence is TGTGCCAGCAGCTTAGATTTAGGGTGGACTGAAGCTTTCTTT. The full variable domain, its missing parts supplied by reference TRBV7-2 and TRBJ1-1, is GAGVSQSPSNKVTEKGKDVELRCDPISGHTALYWYRQSLGQGLEFLIYFQGNSAPDKSGLPSDRFSAERTGGSVSTLTIQRTQQEDSAVYLCASSLDLGWTEAFFGQGTRLTVV.

The chain carries TRBV24-1 and TRBJ1-1; D is unresolved. The CDR3 sequence is 11 residues long. Trimming removed 1 base from V and 6 bases from J, with 2 bases in between. The germline CDR1 and CDR2 sequences are KGHDR and SFDVKD. The CDR3 is CATSDLSEAFF. CDR3 nucleotides: TGTGCCACCAGTGATTTATCTGAAGCTTTCTTT.

The chain uses TRBV7-6 and TRBJ1-3; D is unclear. V was trimmed by 0 bases and J by 4 bases, leaving 13 bases between them. This CDR3 has 16 residues. Germline CDR1 and CDR2: SGHVS and FNYEAQ. CDR3 nucleotides: TGTGCCAGCAGCTTAGCTGGGATCTTCGGAGGAAACACCATATATTTT. This gives the protein CASSLAGIFGGNTIYF.

As DNA, the CDR3 is TGTGCCAGCAGCTCCCGGGGAGGGGGAATCACTGAAGCTTTCTTT. Protein: CASSSRGGGITEAFF. The V gene is TRBV9, the J gene TRBJ1-1, with D possibly being TRBD1 (6 bases). The CDR3 length is 15 residues. V lost 4 bases and J 4 bases, leaving 17 bases between the germline ends. In germline, CDR1 is SGDLS, CDR2 YYNGEE.

The chain carries TRBV9 and TRBJ1-2; unclear D gene. Germline V gene data show CDR1 as SGDLS and CDR2 as YYNGEE. V lost 0 bases and J 5 bases, leaving 11 bases between the germline ends. This CDR3 comprises 14 residues. CDR3 nucleotide sequence: TGTGCCAGCAGCGTAGTCCCTACGGCTTATGGCTACACCTTC. This encodes CASSVVPTAYGYTF. The whole variable domain, remainder taken from reference TRBV9 and TRBJ1-2, is DSGVTQTPKHLITATGQRVTLRCSPRSGDLSVYWYQQSLDQGLQFLIQYYNGEERAKGNILERFSAQQFPDLHSELNLSSLELGDSALYFCASSVVPTAYGYTFGSGTRLTVV.

The chain is built from TRBV7-2 and TRBJ2-7, with D possibly called TRBD1 or TRBD2 (5 bases each). V was shortened by 10 bases and J by 7 bases, with 17 bases between the two germline ends. CDR1 and CDR2 from the germline V gene are SGHTA and FQGNSA. The length of the CDR3 is 12 residues. The CDR3 DNA reads as TGTGCCATCCGGGACCTTCGCGGGGAGCAGTACTTC. As protein: CAIRDLRGEQYF.

The chain links TRBV5-1 to TRBJ1-4; the D gene is possibly TRBD1 (5 bases). V lost 7 bases and J lost 6, with 16 bases in between. Germline CDR1 SGHRS, CDR2 YFSETQ. The CDR3 totals 14 residues. The DNA of the CDR3 is TGCGCCAGCCGGCCGGGGGTAGGGGATGAAAAACTGTTTTTT. Translating gives CASRPGVGDEKLFF.

The chain is built from TRBV6-1 and TRBJ1-1; D possibly corresponds to TRBD1 (5 bases). Trimming cost V 4 bases and J 3 bases, with 24 bases left between them. This CDR3 contains 18 residues. CDR1 and CDR2 from the germline V gene are MNHNS and SASEGT. CDR3 coding DNA: TGTGCCAGCAGTGGCAAAAAACCGCAGGGTTTCGGCTACACTGAAGCTTTCTTT. Amino acids: CASSGKKPQGFGYTEAFF.

This clone was seen a single time. This CDR3 reads CASSSQGFTEAFF. The DNA for the CDR3 is TGTGCCAGCAGCTCGCAGGGGTTCACTGAAGCTTTCTTT. This chain uses TRBV12-3 or TRBV12-4 with TRBJ1-1; a possible D gene is TRBD1 (6 bases). The V gene lost 6 bases and the J gene lost 4 bases, with 12 bases spanning the gap. This CDR3 comprises 13 residues.

The chain is built from TRBV7-2 and TRBJ2-7; D unclear. Germline loops: CDR1 SGHTA, CDR2 FQGNSA. The ends were cut back, 5 bases at V and 5 bases at J, with 13 bases in the middle. CDR3 length: 13 residues. CDR3 nucleotides: TGTGCCAGCAGCCCCTATCTGTCTGACGAGCAGTACTTC. Encoded protein: CASSPYLSDEQYF.

The chain has TRBV6-1 and TRBJ2-2, with TRBD2 matching 12 bases. Germline CDR1 is MNHNS and CDR2 is SASEGT. The length of the CDR3 is 17 residues. J was trimmed by 4 bases and V by 2 bases; bases with no gene match: 5. The CDR3 coding sequence is TGTGCCAGCAGTGAAACTAGCGGGGGGTTTCGCACCGGGGAGCTGTTTTTT. Amino acids: CASSETSGGFRTGELFF.

This rearrangement joins TRBV6-5 to TRBJ1-5; 7 bases align to TRBD1. With 5 bases clipped from V and 7 bases from J, the junction kept 11 bases outside the gene matches. There are 15 residues in the CDR3. Germline V lookup: CDR1 MNHEY, CDR2 SVGAGI. CDR3: CASSPQGGIGQPQHF. The CDR3 DNA is TGTGCCAGCAGTCCCCAGGGGGGCATCGGGCAGCCCCAGCATTTT.

This chain connects TRBV6-6 to TRBJ2-1; tentatively, D is TRBD2 (6 bases). Germline CDR1 reads MNHNY; CDR2 reads SVGAGI (reference sequence). The length of the CDR3 is 13 residues. The V end was cut by 6 bases, the J end by 8 bases, with 14 bases between. The CDR3 DNA is TGTGCCAGCAGCGGCCGCGGGACTGATGAGCAGTTCTTC. This translates into CASSGRGTDEQFF.

The chain recombines TRBV15 with TRBJ2-1; 7 nucleotides line up with TRBD2. Germline V gives CDR1 LNHNV, CDR2 YYDKDF (reference sequence). Trimming removed 3 bases from V and 4 bases from J; junction bases left unmatched: 6. The CDR3 spans 15 residues. CDR3 nucleotides: TGTGCCACCAGCAGTCACCGGGACTATTACAATGAGCAGTTCTTC. The encoded protein is CATSSHRDYYNEQFF.

The chain carries TRBV29-1 and TRBJ2-7, with TRBD2 matching 9 bases. V trimming: 4 bases; J trimming: 6 bases; junction bases outside the gene matches: 7. The CDR3 runs 13 residues. Germline CDR1 reads SQVTM; CDR2 reads ANQGSEA. The CDR3 is CSVVWTSAREQYF. The CDR3 DNA follows: TGCAGCGTTGTATGGACTAGCGCTCGCGAGCAGTACTTC.

This chain connects TRBV24-1 to TRBJ2-3; D unclear. V gave up 2 bases and J gave up 2 bases, with 10 bases separating them. Germline CDR1 KGHDR, CDR2 SFDVKD. CDR3 length: 15 amino acids. CDR3 sequence: CATSDSARITDTQYF. CDR3 DNA sequence: TGTGCCACCAGTGATTCGGCCAGGATCACAGATACGCAGTATTTT.

The chain couples TRBV5-1 to TRBJ1-1; TRBD1 matches at 9 bases. This CDR3 has 17 amino acids. With 4 bases clipped from V and 1 base from J, the junction kept 11 bases outside the gene matches. Germline V gives CDR1 SGHRS, CDR2 YFSETQ. Here the CDR3 reads CASSAGQGNRPNTEAFF. Here the CDR3 DNA reads TGCGCCAGCAGCGCCGGACAGGGGAACCGACCGAACACTGAAGCTTTCTTT.